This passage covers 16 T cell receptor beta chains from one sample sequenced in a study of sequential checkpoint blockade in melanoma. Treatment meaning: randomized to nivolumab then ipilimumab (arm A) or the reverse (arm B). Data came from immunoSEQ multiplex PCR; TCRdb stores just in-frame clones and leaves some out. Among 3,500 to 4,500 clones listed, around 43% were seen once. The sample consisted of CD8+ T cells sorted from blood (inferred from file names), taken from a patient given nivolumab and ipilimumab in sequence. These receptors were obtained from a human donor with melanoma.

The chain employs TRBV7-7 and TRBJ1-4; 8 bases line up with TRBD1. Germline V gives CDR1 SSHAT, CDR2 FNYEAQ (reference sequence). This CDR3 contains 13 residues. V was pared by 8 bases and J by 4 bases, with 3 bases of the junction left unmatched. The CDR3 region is CASGGQGNEKLFF. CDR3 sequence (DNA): TGTGCCAGCGGAGGACAGGGTAATGAAAAACTGTTTTTT.

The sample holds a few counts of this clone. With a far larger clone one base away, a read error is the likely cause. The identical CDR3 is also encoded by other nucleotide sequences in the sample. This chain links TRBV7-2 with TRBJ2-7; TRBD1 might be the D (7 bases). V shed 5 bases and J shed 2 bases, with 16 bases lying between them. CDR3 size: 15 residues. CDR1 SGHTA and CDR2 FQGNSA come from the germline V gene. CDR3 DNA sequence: TGTGCCAGCAGCCAAGAGCCAGGGGGGACCTACGAGCAGTACTTC. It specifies CASSQEPGGTYEQYF.

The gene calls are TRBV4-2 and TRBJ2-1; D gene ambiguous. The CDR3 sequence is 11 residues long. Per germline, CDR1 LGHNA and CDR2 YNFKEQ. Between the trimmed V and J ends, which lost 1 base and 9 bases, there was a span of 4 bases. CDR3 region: CASSQGGEQFF. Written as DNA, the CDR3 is TGTGCCAGCAGCCAAGGAGGTGAGCAGTTCTTC.

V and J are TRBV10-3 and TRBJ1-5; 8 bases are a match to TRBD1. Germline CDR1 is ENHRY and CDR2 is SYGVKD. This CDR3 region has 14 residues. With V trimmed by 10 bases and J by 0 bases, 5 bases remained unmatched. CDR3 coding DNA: TGTGCCAGCTCGACAGGGGATAGCAATCAGCCCCAGCATTTT. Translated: CASSTGDSNQPQHF.

The CDR3 loop reads CASSPMVGGAVEQYF. The CDR3 DNA is TGTGCCAGCAGCCCAATGGTCGGGGGGGCTGTCGAGCAGTACTTC. The V gene is TRBV7-7, the J gene TRBJ2-7; TRBD2 matches at 8 bases. Germline CDR1 is SSHAT and CDR2 is FNYEAQ (reference sequence). CDR3 length: 15 residues. The ends lost 5 bases at V and 6 bases at J; junction bases unmatched: 12. The whole variable domain, filled in from reference TRBV7-7 and TRBJ2-7, reads GAGVSQSPRYKVTKRGQDVTLRCDPISSHATLYWYQQALGQGPEFLTYFNYEAQPDKSGLPSDRFSAERPEGSISTLTIQRTEQRDSAMYRCASSPMVGGAVEQYFGPGTRLTVT.

The CDR3 sequence is CASSYGLGSYEQYF. The DNA of the CDR3 is TGTGCCAGCAGTTATGGACTAGGCTCCTACGAGCAGTACTTC. The genes are TRBV27 and TRBJ2-7; the match to TRBD2 covers 7 bases. The CDR3 runs to 14 residues. Unmatched junction bases numbered 3, after V lost 4 bases and J lost 0 bases. Germline V lookup: CDR1 MNHEY, CDR2 SMNVEV (reference sequence).

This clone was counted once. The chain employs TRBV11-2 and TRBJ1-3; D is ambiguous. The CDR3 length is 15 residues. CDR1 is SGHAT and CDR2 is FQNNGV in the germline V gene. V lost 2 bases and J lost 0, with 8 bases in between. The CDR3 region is CASSLREISGNTIYF. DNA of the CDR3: TGTGCCAGCAGCTTACGGGAGATCTCTGGAAACACCATATATTTT.

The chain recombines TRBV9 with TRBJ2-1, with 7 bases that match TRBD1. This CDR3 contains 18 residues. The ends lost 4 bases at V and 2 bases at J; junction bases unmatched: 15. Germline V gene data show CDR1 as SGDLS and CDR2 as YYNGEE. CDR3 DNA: TGTGCCAGCAGCCCACACGGGGACAGAACCCCTCCCTACAATGAGCAGTTCTTC. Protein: CASSPHGDRTPPYNEQFF.

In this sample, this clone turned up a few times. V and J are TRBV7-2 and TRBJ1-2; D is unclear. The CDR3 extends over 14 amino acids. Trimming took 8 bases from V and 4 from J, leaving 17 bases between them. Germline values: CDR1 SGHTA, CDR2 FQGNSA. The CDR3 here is CASGVGGRVYGYTF. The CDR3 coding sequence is TGTGCCAGCGGCGTCGGAGGACGGGTCTATGGCTACACCTTC.

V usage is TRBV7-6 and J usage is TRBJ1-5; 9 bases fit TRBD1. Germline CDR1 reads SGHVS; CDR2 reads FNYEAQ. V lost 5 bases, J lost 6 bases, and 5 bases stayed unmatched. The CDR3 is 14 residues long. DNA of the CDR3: TGTGCCAGCAGCCGACAGGGGGGAGGTCAGCCCCAGCATTTT. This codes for CASSRQGGGQPQHF.

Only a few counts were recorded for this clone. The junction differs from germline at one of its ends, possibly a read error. The CDR3 region has the DNA TGTGCCGGCAGTCGTCCCTACAATGAGCAGTTCTTC. It is translated as CAGSRPYNEQFF. V gene TRBV6-5 combines with J gene TRBJ2-1; D not certain. Germline CDR1 MNHEY, CDR2 SVGAGI. The CDR3 runs to 12 residues.

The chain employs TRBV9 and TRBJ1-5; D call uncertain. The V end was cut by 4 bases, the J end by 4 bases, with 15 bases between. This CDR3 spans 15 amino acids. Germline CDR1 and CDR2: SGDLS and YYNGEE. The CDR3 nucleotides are TGTGCCAGCAGCTTGTCGGGTCGGGGTAATCAGCCCCAGCATTTT. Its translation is CASSLSGRGNQPQHF.

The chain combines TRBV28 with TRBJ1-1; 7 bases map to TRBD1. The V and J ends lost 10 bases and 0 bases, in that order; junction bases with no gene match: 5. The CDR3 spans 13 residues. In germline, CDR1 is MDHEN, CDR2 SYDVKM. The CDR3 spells CATVGQLNTEAFF. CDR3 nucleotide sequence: TGTGCCACCGTGGGACAGCTGAACACTGAAGCTTTCTTT.

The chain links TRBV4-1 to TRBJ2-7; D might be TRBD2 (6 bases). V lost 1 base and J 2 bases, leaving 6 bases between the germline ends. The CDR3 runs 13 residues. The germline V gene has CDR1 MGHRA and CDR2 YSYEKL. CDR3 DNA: TGCGCCAGCAGCCAAGGGACTACCTACGAGCAGTACTTC. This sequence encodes CASSQGTTYEQYF.

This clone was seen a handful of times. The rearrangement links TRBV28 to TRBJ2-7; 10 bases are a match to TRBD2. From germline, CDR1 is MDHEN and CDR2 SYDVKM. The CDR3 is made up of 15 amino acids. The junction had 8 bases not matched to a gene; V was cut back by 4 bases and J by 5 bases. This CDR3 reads CASSYVGAGGDEQYF. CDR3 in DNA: TGTGCCAGCAGTTACGTCGGAGCGGGAGGGGACGAGCAGTACTTC.

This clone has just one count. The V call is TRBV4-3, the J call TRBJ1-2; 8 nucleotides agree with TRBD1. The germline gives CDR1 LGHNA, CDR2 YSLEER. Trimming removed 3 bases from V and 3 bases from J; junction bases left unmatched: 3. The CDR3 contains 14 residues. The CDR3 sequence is CASSHTGGYYGYTF. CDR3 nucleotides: TGCGCCAGCAGCCATACAGGGGGGTACTATGGCTACACCTTC.